Listed below are T cell receptor beta chains from one sample, sequenced in a study of cytomegalovirus exposure and HLA in healthy donors. Assay: immunoSEQ multiplex PCR; the TCRdb copy retains only in-frame clones and omits some. The table includes under 200,000 clones, around 81% detected once. The sample taken for sequencing was PBMCs. These receptors all come from a woman aged 25-40 years in good health and CMV-seropositive. CDR3s leave out the opening cysteine and the closing phenylalanine or tryptophan. Each record gives: V gene, CDR3 length, D gene, CDR3 protein. A D gene is named only where the DNA matches it firmly.

>TRBV2|13|TRBD1
ASGGGGSINYGYT
>TRBV28|13|.
ASRTTGGGTGELF
>TRBV4-3|13|TRBD1
ASSQAAGTGGTQY
>TRBV18|12|.
ASSPSISADTQY
>TRBV5-1|13|TRBD1
ASSFVGQGDSPLH
>TRBV19|12|TRBD1
ASSIGGGPTGYT
>TRBV6-6|9|.
ASSDTQPQH
>TRBV5-1|14|TRBD2
ASSLFSGSYYNEQF
>TRBV6-5|14|TRBD2
ASSYSTSGGPRVQF
>TRBV19|10|.
ASSFQGGAQH
>TRBV9|12|TRBD1
ASSAGQGSYGYT
>TRBV29-1|13|TRBD2
SVAPLAGEADTQY
>TRBV5-1|13|.
ASSLDGGMNTEAF
>TRBV6-5|14|TRBD2
ASSYVSGGFTDTQY
>TRBV28|13|TRBD2
ASSLSGGLSGELF
>TRBV10-3|13|TRBD2
AITRDYSSSYEQY
>TRBV10-3|14|TRBD1
AISEFGGQTNTEAF
>TRBV19|12|TRBD1
AGSRTGEGTEAF
>TRBV2|11|.
ASNRGSNQPQH
>TRBV4-1|18|TRBD1
ASSQDKTRKQGAGGNTIY
>TRBV6-5|12|.
ASRADTWGEKLF
>TRBV27|12|.
ASSRQGFDQPQH
>TRBV30|12|.
AWNPGLINEKLF
>TRBV5-1|11|.
ASSLGGGRKQF
>TRBV4-1|13|.
ASSQVRGSGNTIY
>TRBV7-9|13|TRBD2
ASSHPWRGQETQY
>TRBV5-4|16|TRBD2
ASSPGTSGGAGLETQY
>TRBV28|13|.
ASSFPREVNTEAF
>TRBV5-5|16|TRBD1
ASSFPGQGASGIETQY
>TRBV7-9|12|.
ASSFSSSSYEQY
>TRBV7-2|13|TRBD2
ASRTSGRARETQY
>TRBV4-3|14|.
ASSQDVTGGNQPQH
>TRBV5-4|13|TRBD2
ASRDRLAGKETQY
>TRBV6-6|14|.
ASRSIQQTLNYGYT
>TRBV27|12|.
ASSGTAGYYGYT
>TRBV6-1|15|TRBD1
ASSDPGTGKEDYGYT
>TRBV6-6|12|.
ASSLGLVAYEQY